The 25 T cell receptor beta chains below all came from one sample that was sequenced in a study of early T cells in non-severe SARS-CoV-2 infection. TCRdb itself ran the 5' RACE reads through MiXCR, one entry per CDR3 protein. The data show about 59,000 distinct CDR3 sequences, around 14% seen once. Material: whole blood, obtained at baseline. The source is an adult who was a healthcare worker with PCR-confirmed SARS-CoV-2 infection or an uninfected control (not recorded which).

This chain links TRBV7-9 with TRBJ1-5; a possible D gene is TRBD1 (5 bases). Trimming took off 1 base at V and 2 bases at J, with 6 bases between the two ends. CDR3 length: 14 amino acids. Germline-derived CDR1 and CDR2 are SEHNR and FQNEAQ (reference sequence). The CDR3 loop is CASSLVGGNQPQHF. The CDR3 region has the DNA TGTGCCAGCAGCTTAGTAGGGGGCAATCAGCCCCAGCATTTT.

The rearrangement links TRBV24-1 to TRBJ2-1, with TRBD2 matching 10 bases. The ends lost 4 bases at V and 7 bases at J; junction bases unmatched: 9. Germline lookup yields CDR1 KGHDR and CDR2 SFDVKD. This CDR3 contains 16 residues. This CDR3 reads CATSESAGGPWNEQFF. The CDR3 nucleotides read TGTGCCACCAGTGAGTCAGCGGGAGGGCCCTGGAATGAGCAGTTCTTC.

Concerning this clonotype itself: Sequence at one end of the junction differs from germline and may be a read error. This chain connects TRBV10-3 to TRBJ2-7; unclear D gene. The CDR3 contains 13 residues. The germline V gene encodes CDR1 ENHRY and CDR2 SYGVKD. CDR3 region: CAISEPGLVHPLF. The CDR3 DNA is TGTGCCATCAGTGAGCCCGGGCTAGTACATCCCCTCTTC.

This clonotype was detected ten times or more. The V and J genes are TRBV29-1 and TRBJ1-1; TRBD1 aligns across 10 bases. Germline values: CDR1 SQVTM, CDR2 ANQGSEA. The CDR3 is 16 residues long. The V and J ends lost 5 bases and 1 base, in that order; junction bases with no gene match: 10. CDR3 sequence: CSVRDRGPTQNTEAFF. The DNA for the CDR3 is TGCAGCGTTCGGGACAGGGGCCCCACGCAGAACACTGAAGCTTTCTTT. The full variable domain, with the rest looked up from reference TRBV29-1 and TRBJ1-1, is SAVISQKPSRDICQRGTSLTIQCQVDSQVTMMFWYRQQPGQSLTLIATANQGSEATYESGFVIDKFPISRPNLTFSTLTVSNMSPEDSSIYLCSVRDRGPTQNTEAFFGQGTRLTVV.

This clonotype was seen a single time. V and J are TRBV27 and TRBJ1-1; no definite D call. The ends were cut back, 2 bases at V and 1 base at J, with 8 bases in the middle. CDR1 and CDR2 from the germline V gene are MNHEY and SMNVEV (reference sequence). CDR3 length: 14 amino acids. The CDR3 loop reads CASSLVGRNTEAFF. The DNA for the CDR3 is TGTGCCAGCAGTTTAGTAGGGCGGAACACTGAAGCTTTCTTT.

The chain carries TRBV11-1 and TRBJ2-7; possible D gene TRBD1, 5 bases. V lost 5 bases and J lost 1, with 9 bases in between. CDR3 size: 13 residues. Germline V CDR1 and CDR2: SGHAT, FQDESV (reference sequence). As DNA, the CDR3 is TGTGCCAGCAGCCGAACAGGTTCCTACGAGCAGTACTTC. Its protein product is CASSRTGSYEQYF.

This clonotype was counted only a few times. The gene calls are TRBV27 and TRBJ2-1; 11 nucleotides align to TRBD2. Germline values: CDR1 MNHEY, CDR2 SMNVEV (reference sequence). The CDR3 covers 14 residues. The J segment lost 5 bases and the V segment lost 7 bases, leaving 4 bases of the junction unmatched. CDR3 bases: TGTGCCAGCAACCCGGGACTAGCGGACAATGAGCAGTTCTTC. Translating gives CASNPGLADNEQFF.

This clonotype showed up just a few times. The CDR3 protein is CASKDLNYGYTF. The CDR3 DNA sequence: TGTGCCAGCAAGGATTTAAACTATGGCTACACCTTC. The V and J genes are TRBV3-1 and TRBJ1-2, with unresolved D. Germline CDR1 and CDR2: LGHDT and YNNKEL (reference sequence). The CDR3 is made up of 12 amino acids. Trimming shortened V by 7 bases and J by 2 bases, and 8 bases separated the two germline ends.

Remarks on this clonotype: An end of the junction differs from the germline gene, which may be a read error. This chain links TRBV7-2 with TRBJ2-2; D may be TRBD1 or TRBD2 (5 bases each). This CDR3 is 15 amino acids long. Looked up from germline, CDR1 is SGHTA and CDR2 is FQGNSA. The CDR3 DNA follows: TGTGCCAGCAGCCCGGGACCCTTCGGCCCCGGGAAGCTGTTTTTT. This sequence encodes CASSPGPFGPGKLFF.

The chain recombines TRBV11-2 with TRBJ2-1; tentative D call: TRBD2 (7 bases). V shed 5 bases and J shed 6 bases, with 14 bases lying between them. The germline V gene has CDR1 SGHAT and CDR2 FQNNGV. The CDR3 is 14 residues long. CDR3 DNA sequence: TGTGCCAGCAGCCCGGGCGGGGGCTCCAATGAGCAGTTCTTC. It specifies CASSPGGGSNEQFF.

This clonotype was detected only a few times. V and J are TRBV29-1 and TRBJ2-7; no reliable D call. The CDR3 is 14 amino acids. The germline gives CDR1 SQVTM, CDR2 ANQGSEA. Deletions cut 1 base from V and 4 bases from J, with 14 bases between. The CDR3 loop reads CSVEGVGEGYEQYF. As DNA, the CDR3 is TGCAGCGTTGAAGGGGTTGGAGAAGGGTACGAGCAGTACTTC.

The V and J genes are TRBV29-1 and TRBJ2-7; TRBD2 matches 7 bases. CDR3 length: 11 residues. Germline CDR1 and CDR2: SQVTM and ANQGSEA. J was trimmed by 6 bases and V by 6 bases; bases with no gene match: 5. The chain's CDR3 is CSVGGGSEQYF. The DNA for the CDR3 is TGCAGCGTGGGGGGAGGGTCCGAGCAGTACTTC.

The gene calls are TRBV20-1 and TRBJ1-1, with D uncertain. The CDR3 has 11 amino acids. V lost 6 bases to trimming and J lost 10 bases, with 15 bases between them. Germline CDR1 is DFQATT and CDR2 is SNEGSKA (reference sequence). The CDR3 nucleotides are TGCAGTGCAACGGGTGGCGGAGGAGCTTTCTTT. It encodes CSATGGGGAFF.

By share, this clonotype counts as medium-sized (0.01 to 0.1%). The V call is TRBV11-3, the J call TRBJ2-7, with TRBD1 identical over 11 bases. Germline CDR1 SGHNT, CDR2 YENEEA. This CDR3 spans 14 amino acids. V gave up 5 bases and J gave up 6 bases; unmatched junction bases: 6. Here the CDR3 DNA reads TGTGCCAGCAGCCCCCCGGGGACAGGGGGCGAGCAGTACTTC. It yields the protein CASSPPGTGGEQYF.

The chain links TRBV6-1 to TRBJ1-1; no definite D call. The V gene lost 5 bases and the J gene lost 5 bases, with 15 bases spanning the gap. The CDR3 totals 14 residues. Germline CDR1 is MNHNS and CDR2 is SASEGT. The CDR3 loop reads CASSPSTPGTEAFF. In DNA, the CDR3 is TGTGCCAGCAGTCCTTCGACCCCCGGGACTGAAGCTTTCTTT.

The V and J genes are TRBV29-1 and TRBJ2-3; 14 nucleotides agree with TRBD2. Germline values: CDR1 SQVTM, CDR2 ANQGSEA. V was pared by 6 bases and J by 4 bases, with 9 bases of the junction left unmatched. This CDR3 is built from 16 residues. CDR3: CSVAGLAGEAPDTQYF. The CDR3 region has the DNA TGCAGCGTGGCGGGACTAGCGGGGGAGGCGCCAGATACGCAGTATTTT.

The CDR3 DNA sequence: TGTGCCAGCAGCATACTAGCGGGAGTGGATACGCAGTATTTT. Its translation: CASSILAGVDTQYF. V usage is TRBV7-2 and J usage is TRBJ2-3, with 11 positions matching TRBD2. V was clipped by 5 bases and J by 6 bases; unmatched bases: 4. The germline V gene encodes CDR1 SGHTA and CDR2 FQGNSA. This CDR3 is built from 14 residues.

The CDR3 nucleotides are TGCGCCAGCAGCCAAGCCCTCACAGGGTCCGCCTCCTATGGCTACACCTTC. Its translation is CASSQALTGSASYGYTF. This sequence joins TRBV4-3 and TRBJ1-2; D possibly corresponds to TRBD1 (6 bases). Germline V gene data show CDR1 as LGHNA and CDR2 as YSLEER. V was cut by 1 base and J by 4 bases, with 19 bases left in between. The length of the CDR3 is 17 residues.

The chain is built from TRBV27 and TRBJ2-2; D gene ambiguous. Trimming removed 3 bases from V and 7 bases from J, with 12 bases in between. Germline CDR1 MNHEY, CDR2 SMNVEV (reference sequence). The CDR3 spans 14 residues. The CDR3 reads CASSFYSKDGELFF. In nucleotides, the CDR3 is TGTGCCAGCAGTTTCTATTCGAAGGACGGGGAGCTGTTTTTT.

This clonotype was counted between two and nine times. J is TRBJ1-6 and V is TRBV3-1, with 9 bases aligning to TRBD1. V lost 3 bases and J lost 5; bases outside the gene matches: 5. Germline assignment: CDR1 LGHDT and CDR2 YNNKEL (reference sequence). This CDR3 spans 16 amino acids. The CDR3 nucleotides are TGTGCCAGCAGCCAGTCTGGGACAGGGAATAATTCACCCCTCCACTTT. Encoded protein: CASSQSGTGNNSPLHF.

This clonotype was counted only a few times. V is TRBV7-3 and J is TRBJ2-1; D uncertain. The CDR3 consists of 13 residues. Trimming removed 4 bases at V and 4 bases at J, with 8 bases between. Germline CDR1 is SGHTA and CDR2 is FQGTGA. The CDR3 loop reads CASSSEPYNEQFF. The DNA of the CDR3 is TGTGCCAGCAGCTCGGAACCGTACAATGAGCAGTTCTTC.

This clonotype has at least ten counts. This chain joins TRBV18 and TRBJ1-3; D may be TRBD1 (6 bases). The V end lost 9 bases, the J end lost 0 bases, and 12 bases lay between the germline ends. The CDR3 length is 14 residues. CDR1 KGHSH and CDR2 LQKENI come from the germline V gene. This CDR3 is CASPTGLSGNTIYF. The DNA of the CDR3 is TGTGCCAGTCCGACAGGCCTCTCTGGAAACACCATATATTTT.

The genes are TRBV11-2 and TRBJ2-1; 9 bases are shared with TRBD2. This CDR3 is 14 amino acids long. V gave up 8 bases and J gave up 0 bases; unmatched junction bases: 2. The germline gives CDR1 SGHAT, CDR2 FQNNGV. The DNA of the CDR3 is TGTGCCAGCGCTAGCGGGGCCTCCTACAATGAGCAGTTCTTC. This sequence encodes CASASGASYNEQFF. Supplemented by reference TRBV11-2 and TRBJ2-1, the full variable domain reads EAGVAQSPRYKIIEKRQSVAFWCNPISGHATLYWYQQILGQGPKLLIQFQNNGVVDDSQLPKDRFSAERLKGVDSTLKIQPAKLEDSAVYLCASASGASYNEQFFGPGTRLTVL.

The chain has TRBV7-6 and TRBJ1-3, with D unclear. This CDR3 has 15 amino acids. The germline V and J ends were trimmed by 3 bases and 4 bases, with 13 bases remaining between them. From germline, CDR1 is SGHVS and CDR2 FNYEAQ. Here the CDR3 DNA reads TGTGCCAGCAGCTTTGTTGCCGGGGAAGGAAACACCATATATTTT. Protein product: CASSFVAGEGNTIYF.

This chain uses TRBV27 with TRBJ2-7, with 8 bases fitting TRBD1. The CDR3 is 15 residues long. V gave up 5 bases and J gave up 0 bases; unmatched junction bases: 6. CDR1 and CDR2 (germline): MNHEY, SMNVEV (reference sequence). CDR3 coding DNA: TGTGCCAGCAGTCCACGACAGGGGACCTCCTACGAGCAGTACTTC. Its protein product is CASSPRQGTSYEQYF.